This record covers a single T cell receptor (beta chain). The PCR employed 60 Vbeta primers together with 13 Jbeta primers. Using immunoSEQ multiplex PCR, the repertoire was profiled, and TCRdb retains in-frame clones only, with some absent. The sample consists of about 130,000 clones, 66% of them appearing once. This record belongs to a study of cytomegalovirus exposure and HLA in healthy donors. The sequence was obtained from a human donor in good health. Source material: PBMCs.

The CDR3 region has the DNA TGTGCCATCAGGACGACCGACAGGGTTGGGGAGCTGTTTTTT. Translation: CAIRTTDRVGELFF. This chain uses TRBV10-3 with TRBJ2-2; 7 bases are shared with TRBD1. The CDR3 is made up of 14 amino acids. Germline V gives CDR1 ENHRY, CDR2 SYGVKD. J gave up 8 bases and V 6 bases, and 9 bases lay outside the gene matches.